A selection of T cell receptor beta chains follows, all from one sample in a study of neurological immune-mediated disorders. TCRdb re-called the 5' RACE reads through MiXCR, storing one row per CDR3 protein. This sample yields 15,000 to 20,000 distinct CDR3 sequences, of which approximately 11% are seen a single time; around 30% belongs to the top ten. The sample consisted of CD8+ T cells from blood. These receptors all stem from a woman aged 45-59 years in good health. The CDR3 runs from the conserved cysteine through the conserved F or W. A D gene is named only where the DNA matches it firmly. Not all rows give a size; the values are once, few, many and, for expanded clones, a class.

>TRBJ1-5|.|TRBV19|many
CASSSFGDGNQPQHF
TGTGCCAGTAGTTCCTTTGGGGATGGCAATCAGCCCCAGCATTTT
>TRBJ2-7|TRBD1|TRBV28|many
CASSPGQGASYEQYF
TGTGCCAGCAGCCCGGGACAGGGGGCCTCCTACGAGCAGTACTTC
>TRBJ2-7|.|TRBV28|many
CASKGRTLALEQYF
TGTGCCAGCAAGGGTAGGACCCTCGCTCTCGAGCAGTACTTC
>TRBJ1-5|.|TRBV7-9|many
CASSLSREGDQPQHF
TGTGCCAGCAGCTTGAGCAGGGAGGGGGATCAGCCCCAGCATTTT
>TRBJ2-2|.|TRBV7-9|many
CASSSAGANTGELFF
TGTGCCAGCAGCTCGGCAGGGGCCAACACCGGGGAGCTGTTTTTT
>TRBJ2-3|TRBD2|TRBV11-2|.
CASSLLLAGRNTQYF
TGTGCCAGCAGCTTATTGCTAGCGGGGAGAAATACGCAGTATTTT
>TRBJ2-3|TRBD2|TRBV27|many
CASSWTSGSSTDTQYF
TGTGCCAGCAGCTGGACTAGCGGATCTAGCACAGATACGCAGTATTTT
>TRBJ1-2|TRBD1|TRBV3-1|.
CARSPGQGVYFYGYTF
TGTGCCAGAAGCCCGGGACAGGGGGTGTACTTCTATGGCTACACCTTC
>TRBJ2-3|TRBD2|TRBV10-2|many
CASSAPQRGGEITDTQYF
TGCGCCAGCAGCGCGCCCCAACGGGGAGGGGAGATCACAGATACGCAGTATTTT
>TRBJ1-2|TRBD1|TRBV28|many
CASSLPGQGDGYTF
TGTGCCAGCAGTCTCCCGGGACAGGGGGACGGCTACACCTTC
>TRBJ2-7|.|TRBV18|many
CASSPPTGRYEQYF
TGTGCCAGCTCACCCCCTACAGGGCGGTACGAGCAGTACTTC
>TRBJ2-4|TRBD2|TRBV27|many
CASAPGGPKNIQYF
TGTGCCAGCGCTCCGGGGGGTCCCAAAAACATTCAGTACTTC
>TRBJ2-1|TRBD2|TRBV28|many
CASSFHPTSGSGYNEQFF
TGTGCCAGCAGTTTCCACCCTACTAGCGGGAGTGGTTACAATGAGCAGTTCTTC
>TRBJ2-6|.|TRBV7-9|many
CASSFIGANVLTF
TGTGCCAGCAGCTTTATTGGGGCCAACGTCCTGACTTTC
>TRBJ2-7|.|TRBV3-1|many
CASSQPGHTYEQYF
TGTGCCAGCAGCCAGCCGGGACACACCTACGAGCAGTACTTC
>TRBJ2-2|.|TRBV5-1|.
CASSLVQGELFF
TGCGCCAGCAGCTTGGTCCAGGGGGAGCTGTTTTTT
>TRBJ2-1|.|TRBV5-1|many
CASSLNFGAYEQFF
TGCGCCAGCAGCTTGAACTTCGGGGCGTATGAGCAGTTCTTC
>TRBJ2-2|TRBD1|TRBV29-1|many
CSVEGTGMNTGELFF
TGCAGCGTTGAGGGGACAGGGATGAACACCGGGGAGCTGTTTTTT
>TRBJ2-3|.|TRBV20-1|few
CSAPREVLTFTDTQYF
TGCAGTGCTCCCAGGGAGGTCTTAACCTTCACAGATACGCAGTATTTT
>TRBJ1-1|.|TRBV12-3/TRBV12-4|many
CARSLIGDLDTEAFF
TGTGCCAGGAGTTTAATTGGGGACCTGGACACTGAAGCTTTCTTT
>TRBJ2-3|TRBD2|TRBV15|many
CATSRGLAELPDTQYF
TGTGCCACCAGCAGAGGACTAGCCGAGTTACCAGATACGCAGTATTTT
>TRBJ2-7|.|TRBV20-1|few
CSASESRRLYEQYF
TGCAGTGCTAGTGAAAGTCGGCGCCTCTACGAGCAGTACTTC
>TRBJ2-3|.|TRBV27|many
CASSPSSTDTQYF
TGTGCCAGCAGCCCCTCTAGCACAGATACGCAGTATTTT
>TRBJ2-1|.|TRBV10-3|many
CAISESTGISYNEQFF
TGTGCCATCAGTGAGTCGACGGGTATTTCCTACAATGAGCAGTTCTTC
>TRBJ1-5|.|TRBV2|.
CASSVGASWNQPQHF
TGTGCCAGCAGTGTTGGGGCTAGTTGGAATCAGCCCCAGCATTTT
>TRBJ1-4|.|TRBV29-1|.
CSVARTNEKLFF
TGCAGCGTTGCCCGCACTAATGAAAAACTGTTTTTT
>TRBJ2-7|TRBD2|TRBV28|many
CASSSQTSGRYEQYF
TGTGCCAGCAGTTCCCAGACTAGCGGGAGGTACGAGCAGTACTTC
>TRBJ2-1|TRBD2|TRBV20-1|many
CSARKREIYNEQFF
TGCAGTGCTAGAAAGCGGGAGATCTACAATGAGCAGTTCTTC
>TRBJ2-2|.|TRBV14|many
CASSLVGTGELFF
TGTGCCAGCAGCCTAGTGGGTACCGGGGAGCTGTTTTTT
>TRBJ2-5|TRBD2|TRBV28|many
CASSQAGKGETQYF
TGTGCCAGCAGTCAAGCGGGAAAGGGAGAGACCCAGTACTTC
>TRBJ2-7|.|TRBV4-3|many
CASSQDGTTIAYEQYF
TGCGCCAGCAGCCAAGATGGGACAACTATCGCCTACGAGCAGTACTTC
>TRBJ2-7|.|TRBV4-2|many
CASSQDESEQYF
TGTGCCAGCAGCCAAGATGAGTCGGAGCAGTACTTC